The 6 T cell receptor beta chains given below trace back to one sample, sequenced in a study of CD8+ T cells in alopecia areata. cDNA reverse transcribed from extracted RNA served as the sequencing template. Profiled with immunoSEQ multiplex PCR; TCRdb holds only in-frame clones, not every one. This table holds roughly 260,000 clones with no singletons; the top ten claim more than 1%. The sorting of pooled cutaneous lymph node cells relied on CD4, CD8alpha, NKG2D, NKG2ACE and other markers. The specimen sequenced was CD4+ T cells sorted from a lymph node. The receptors here all came from a C3H/HeJ mouse with alopecia areata. The strain bears MHC haplotype H2-k.

To note about this clone: Mouse gene names and germline throughout. The sequence runs out 4 residues before the end of the CDR3; the remainder is reconstructed from the germline J gene. Other DNA sequences from this sample encode an identical CDR3 as well. The chain links TRBV19 to TRBJ2-5; unclear D gene. V lost 3 bases and J 2 bases, leaving 7 bases between the germline ends. The CDR3 extends over 13 amino acids. Germline V gene sequence: CDR1 FNHDT, CDR2 SITEND (reference sequence). CDR3 residues: CASSRQSQDTQYF. The sequenced CDR3 bases are TGTGCCAGCAGTAGACAAAGCCAAGAC.

This clone was recorded a few times. Gene labels here are mouse ones. Coverage ceases 4 residues before the CDR3 finishes, and the germline J gene fills in the end. The gene calls are TRBV19 and TRBJ1-1; D gene ambiguous. CDR3 length: 11 amino acids. Germline assignment: CDR1 FNHDT and CDR2 SITEND (reference sequence). Trimming cost V 2 bases and J 3 bases, with 2 bases left between them. CDR3 sequence: CASSMDTEVFF. The sequenced CDR3 bases are TGTGCCAGCAGTATGGACACA.

As regards this clone: Gene and germline names: mouse. The DNA ends 4 residues before the CDR3 does, and the rest of the CDR3 is filled in from the germline J gene. The chain employs TRBV1 and TRBJ2-5; 10 nucleotides align to TRBD1. The CDR3 has 14 amino acids. Germline CDR1 reads NSQYPW; CDR2 reads LRSPGD (reference sequence). Partial CDR3 DNA: TGCACCTGCAGTTCGGGACAGGGGAGGGAC. Translated, it gives CTCSSGQGRD. The CDR3, in full, reads CTCSSGQGRDTQYF.

Concerning this clone itself: The gene names here belong to mouse. This sample also contains other DNA sequences that code for the same CDR3. The CDR3 DNA, read in part, is TGCACCTGCAGTGCAGAAGTAGGGTAT. Protein sequence: CTCSAEVGY. The complete CDR3 reads CTCSAEVGYEQYF. The chain recombines TRBV1 with TRBJ2-7; D remains unclear. The CDR3 goes on 4 residues after the read ends, and that part is filled in from the germline J gene. CDR3 length equals 13 residues. CDR1 NSQYPW and CDR2 LRSPGD come from the germline V gene (reference sequence).

This clone has a handful of counts. The gene names here belong to mouse. The read ends 4 residues before the CDR3 terminus; that terminus is restored from the germline J gene. This chain uses TRBV13-1 with TRBJ2-2; maybe TRBD1 (5 bases). From germline, CDR1 is NSHNY and CDR2 SYGAGN. The CDR3 extends over 15 amino acids. Deletions cut 5 bases from V and 0 bases from J, with 11 bases between. CDR3 loop: CASREDKTNTGQLYF. The covered CDR3 bases are TGTGCCAGCAGAGAGGACAAAACAAACACCGGG.

This clone showed up just a few times. Here the gene names and germline are mouse. The read ends 4 residues early relative to the CDR3; the germline J gene fills the gap. Other DNA sequences in the same sample also yield this CDR3. The J gene is TRBJ1-1, the V gene TRBV13-2; D perhaps matches TRBD1 (6 bases). Germline assignment: CDR1 NNHNN and CDR2 SYGAGS (reference sequence). The CDR3 is 15 residues long. Trimming left V 0 bases short and J 1 base short, with 10 bases between. The CDR3 loop is CASGDAGTKNTEVFF. CDR3 DNA (partial): TGTGCCAGCGGTGATGCTGGGACAAAAAACACA.